This T cell receptor beta chain was captured in a study of CD8 T cells in Susac syndrome. Per the germline V gene, CDR1 is LGHDT and CDR2 is YNNKEL (reference sequence). This CDR3 contains 15 residues. V lost 3 bases and J lost 7, with 16 bases in between. Sequencing of TCR beta covered CD8+ and CD4+ T cells obtained from blood. Negative isolation was used for CD8+ and CD4+ T cells and FACS enrichment for TEMRA cells. About 0.5 to 1 ug RNA was reverse transcribed with random hexamers. Amplification of the TCR beta CDR3 was carried out by immunoSEQ multiplex PCR, which spanned a total of 54 Vbeta and 13 Jbeta segments. MiXCR, run by TCRdb on the immunoSEQ multiplex PCR reads, gives a single entry per CDR3 protein. This sample yields 250,000 to 300,000 distinct CDR3 sequences, of which around 84% are seen a single time; 0.11% belongs to the top ten.

The receptor was isolated from a human donor with multiple sclerosis. Material: CD8+ T cells from PBMCs. The chain links TRBV3-1 to TRBJ2-4, with D perhaps matching TRBD1 or TRBD2 (5 bases each). The CDR3 sequence is CASSHDSGPLNIQYF. The CDR3 DNA follows: TGTGCCAGCAGCCATGACTCGGGACCCCTGAACATTCAGTACTTC.